The T cell receptor (beta chain) described here comes from a study of CD8+CD57+ T cells in acquired aplastic anemia. Study-level information: Sorted CD4+ and CD8+ cells gave a mean 3.2 ug DNA, range about 0.19 to 27.4 ug.

CD8+CD57+ cell expansion, shown by flow cytometry, had occurred in the patients selected for sequencing. CDR3 length: 15 amino acids. The germline gives CDR1 SQVTM, CDR2 ANQGSEA. The J segment lost 5 bases and the V segment lost 6 bases, leaving 11 bases of the junction unmatched. The use of genomic DNA as template underpinned the TCR beta VDJ and CDR3 profiling. MiXCR, run by TCRdb on the reads, gives a single entry per CDR3 protein. The sample consists of roughly 160,000 distinct CDR3 sequences, roughly 43% of them appearing once. Points on this clonotype: Antigen unknown.

Points from the study as a whole: CD8+ Simpson's diversity showed no significant patient-control difference.

This chain uses TRBV29-1 with TRBJ1-4; 8 bases map to TRBD1. The source of this sequence is a human donor with aplastic anemia. Sequencing input: sorted CD4+, CD8+, or CD8+CD57+ T cells (not recorded which) from PBMCs. In DNA, the CDR3 is TGCAGCGTCGGAACCGGGACAGGAGGGAATGAAAAACTGTTTTTT. This translates into CSVGTGTGGNEKLFF.